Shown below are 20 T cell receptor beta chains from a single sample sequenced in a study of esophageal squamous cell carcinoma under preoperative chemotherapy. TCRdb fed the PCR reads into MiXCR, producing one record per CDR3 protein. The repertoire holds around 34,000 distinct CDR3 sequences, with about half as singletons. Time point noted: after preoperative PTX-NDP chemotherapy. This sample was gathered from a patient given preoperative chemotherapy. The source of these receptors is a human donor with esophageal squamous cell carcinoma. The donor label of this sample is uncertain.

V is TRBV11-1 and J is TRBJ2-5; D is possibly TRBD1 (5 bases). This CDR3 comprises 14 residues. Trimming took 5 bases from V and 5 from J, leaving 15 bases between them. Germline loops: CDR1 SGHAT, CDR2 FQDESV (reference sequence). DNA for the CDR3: TGTGCCAGCAGCCCAACCAGGGTTAGGGAGACCCAGTACTTC. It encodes CASSPTRVRETQYF.

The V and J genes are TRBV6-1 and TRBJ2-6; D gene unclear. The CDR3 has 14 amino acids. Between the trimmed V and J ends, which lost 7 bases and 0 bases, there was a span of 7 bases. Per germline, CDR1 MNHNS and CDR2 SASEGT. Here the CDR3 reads CASTSGSGANVLTF. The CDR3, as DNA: TGTGCCAGCACAAGTGGCTCTGGGGCCAACGTCCTGACTTTC.

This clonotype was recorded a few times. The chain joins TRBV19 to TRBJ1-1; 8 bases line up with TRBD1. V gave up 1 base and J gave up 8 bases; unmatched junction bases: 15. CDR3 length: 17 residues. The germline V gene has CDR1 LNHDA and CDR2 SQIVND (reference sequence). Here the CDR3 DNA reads TGTGCCAGTAGTATAGGAGCAGGGGGCCCCGGGGCCCTAGAAGCTTTCTTT. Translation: CASSIGAGGPGALEAFF.

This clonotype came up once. The CDR3 bases are TGTGCCAGCCGCCGCCTCGAGGCTGCAAGCACAGGGGCGCAGTATTTT. Residues: CASRRLEAASTGAQYF. V is TRBV7-8 and J is TRBJ2-3, with 7 bases fitting TRBD1. The CDR3 spans 16 residues. The trim removed 8 bases at V and 10 bases at J, leaving 21 bases unmatched. CDR1 and CDR2 (germline): SGHVS, FQNEAQ.

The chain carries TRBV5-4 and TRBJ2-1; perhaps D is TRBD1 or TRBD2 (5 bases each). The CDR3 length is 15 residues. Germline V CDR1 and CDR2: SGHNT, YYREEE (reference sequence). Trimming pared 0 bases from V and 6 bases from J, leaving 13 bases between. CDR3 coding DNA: TGTGCCAGCAGCTTGGGTGGCCCAGGGAGCAATGAGCAGTTCTTC. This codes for CASSLGGPGSNEQFF.

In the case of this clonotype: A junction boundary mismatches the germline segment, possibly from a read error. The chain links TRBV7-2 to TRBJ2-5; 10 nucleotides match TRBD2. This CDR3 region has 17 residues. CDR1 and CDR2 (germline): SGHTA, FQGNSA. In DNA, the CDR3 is TGTGCCAGCAGCTTAATCGAGCGGGGGGGCCCCGCAGAGACCCAGACTTTC. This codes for CASSLIERGGPAETQTF.

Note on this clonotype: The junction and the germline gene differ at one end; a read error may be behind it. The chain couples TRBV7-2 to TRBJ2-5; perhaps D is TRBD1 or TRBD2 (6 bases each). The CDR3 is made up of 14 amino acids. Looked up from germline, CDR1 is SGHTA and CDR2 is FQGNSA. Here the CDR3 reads CASLGGRAQKTQYF. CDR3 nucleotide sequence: TGTGCCAGCCTCGGGGGCCGAGCCCAAAAGACCCAGTACTTC.

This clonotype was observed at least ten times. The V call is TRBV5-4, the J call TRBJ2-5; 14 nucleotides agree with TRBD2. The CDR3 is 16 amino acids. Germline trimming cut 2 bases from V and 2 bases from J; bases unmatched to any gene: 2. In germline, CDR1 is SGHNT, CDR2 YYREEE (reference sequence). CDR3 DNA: TGTGCCAGCAGCTTCAGACTAGCGGGGGGGCAAGAGACCCAGTACTTC. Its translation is CASSFRLAGGQETQYF.

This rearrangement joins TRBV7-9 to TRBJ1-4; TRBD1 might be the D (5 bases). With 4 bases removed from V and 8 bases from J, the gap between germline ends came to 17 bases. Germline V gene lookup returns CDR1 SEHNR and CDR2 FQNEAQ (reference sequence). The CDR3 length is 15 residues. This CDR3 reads CASSSTDRGSEKLFF. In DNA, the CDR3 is TGTGCCAGCAGCTCAACGGATAGGGGAAGCGAAAAACTGTTTTTT.

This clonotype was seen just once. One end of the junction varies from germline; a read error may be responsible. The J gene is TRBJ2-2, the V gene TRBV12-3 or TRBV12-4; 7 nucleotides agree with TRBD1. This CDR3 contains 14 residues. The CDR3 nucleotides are TGTGCCAGCAGCATTAGTACAGGGGCAGATGCGCTGTATTTT. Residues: CASSISTGADALYF.

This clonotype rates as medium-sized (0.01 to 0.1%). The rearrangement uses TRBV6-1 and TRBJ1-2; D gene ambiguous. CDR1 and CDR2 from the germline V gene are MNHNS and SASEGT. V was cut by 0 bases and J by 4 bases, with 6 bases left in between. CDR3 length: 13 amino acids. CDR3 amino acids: CASSEAGGYGYTF. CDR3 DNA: TGTGCCAGCAGTGAAGCAGGCGGCTATGGCTACACCTTC.

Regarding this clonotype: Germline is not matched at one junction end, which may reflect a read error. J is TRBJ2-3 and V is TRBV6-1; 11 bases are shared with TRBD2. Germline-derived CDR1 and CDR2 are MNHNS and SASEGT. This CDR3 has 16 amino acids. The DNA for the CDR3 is TGTGCCAGCAGTACGACTAGCGGGGAAGGCACAGATACTCAGTACTTT. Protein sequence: CASSTTSGEGTDTQYF.

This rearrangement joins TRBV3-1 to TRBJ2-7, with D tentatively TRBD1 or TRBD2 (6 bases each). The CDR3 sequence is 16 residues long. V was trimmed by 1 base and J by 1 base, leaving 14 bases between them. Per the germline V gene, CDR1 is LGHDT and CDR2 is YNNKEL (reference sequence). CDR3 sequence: CASSQGWGAFSYEQYF. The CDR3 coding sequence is TGTGCCAGCAGCCAAGGTTGGGGGGCGTTTTCCTACGAGCAGTACTTC.

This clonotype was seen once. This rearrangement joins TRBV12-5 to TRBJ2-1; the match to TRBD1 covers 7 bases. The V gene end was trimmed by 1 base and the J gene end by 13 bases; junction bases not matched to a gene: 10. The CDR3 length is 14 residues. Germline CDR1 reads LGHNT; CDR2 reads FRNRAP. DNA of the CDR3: TGTGCTAGTGGTTTGGGGACAGGCCAAGAGACCCAGTTCTTC. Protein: CASGLGTGQETQFF.

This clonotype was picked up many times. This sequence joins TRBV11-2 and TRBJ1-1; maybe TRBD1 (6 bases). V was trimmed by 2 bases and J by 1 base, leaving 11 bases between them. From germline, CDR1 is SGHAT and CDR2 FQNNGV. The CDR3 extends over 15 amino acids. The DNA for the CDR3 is TGTGCCAGCAGCTTAAAAGTAGGGGGGAACACTGAAGCTTTCTTT. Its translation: CASSLKVGGNTEAFF.

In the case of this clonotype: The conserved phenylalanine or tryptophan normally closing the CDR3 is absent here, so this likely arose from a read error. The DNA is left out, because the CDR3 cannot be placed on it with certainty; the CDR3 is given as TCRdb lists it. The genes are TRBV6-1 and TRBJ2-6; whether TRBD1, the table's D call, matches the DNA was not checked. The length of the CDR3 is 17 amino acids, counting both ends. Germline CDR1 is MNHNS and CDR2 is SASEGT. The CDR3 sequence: CASSEDGRPSYEQYFGA.

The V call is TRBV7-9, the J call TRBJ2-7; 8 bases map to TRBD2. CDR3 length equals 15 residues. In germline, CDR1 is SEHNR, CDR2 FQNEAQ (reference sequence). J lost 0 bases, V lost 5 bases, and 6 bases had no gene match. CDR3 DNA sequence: TGTGCCAGCAGCCCGGCTAGCGGGTACTCCTACGAGCAGTACTTC. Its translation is CASSPASGYSYEQYF.

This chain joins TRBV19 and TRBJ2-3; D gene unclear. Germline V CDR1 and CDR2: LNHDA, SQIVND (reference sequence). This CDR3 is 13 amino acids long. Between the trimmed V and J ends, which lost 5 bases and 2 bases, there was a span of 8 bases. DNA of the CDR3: TGTGCCAGTAGTCTGGACCACACAGATACGCAGTATTTT. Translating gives CASSLDHTDTQYF. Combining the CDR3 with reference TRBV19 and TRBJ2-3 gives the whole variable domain DGGITQSPKYLFRKEGQNVTLSCEQNLNHDAMYWYRQDPGQGLRLIYYSQIVNDFQKGDIAEGYSVSREKKESFPLTVTSAQKNPTAFYLCASSLDHTDTQYFGPGTRLTVL.

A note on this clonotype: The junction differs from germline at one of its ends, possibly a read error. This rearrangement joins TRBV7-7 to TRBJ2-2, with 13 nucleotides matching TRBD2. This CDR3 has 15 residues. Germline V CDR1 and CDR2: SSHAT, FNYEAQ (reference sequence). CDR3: CASSFGLAGAGELFF. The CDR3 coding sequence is TGTGCTAGCAGCTTTGGACTAGCGGGAGCCGGGGAGCTGTTTTTT.

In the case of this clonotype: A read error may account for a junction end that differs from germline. In nucleotides, the CDR3 is TGTGCGGGGAGCGGGGGGTGCGCCCAAGACATCCAGTACTTC. This encodes CAGSGGCAQDIQYF. This rearrangement joins TRBV7-2 to TRBJ2-4; 9 bases are shared with TRBD2. This CDR3 has 14 amino acids. CDR1 and CDR2 (germline): SGHTA, FQGNSA.